The clone carrying this TCR beta chain has only a few counts. The CDR3 has 14 residues. Germline V gene sequence: CDR1 MNHNS, CDR2 SASEGT. The data belong to a study of cytomegalovirus exposure and HLA in healthy donors. PCR used 60 Vbeta primers and 13 Jbeta primers. Measured with immunoSEQ multiplex PCR; TCRdb has only the in-frame clones, and not every one. In the table there are about 180,000 clones, about three quarters of which are singletons. Sequenced input: PBMCs. The sequence was obtained from a man between 18 and 35 years old in good health and CMV-seronegative. The chain is built from TRBV6-1 and TRBJ2-5; 8 bases are shared with TRBD1. The J call may be faulty, since TRBJ2-7 better matches the DNA end. The CDR3 region is CASTFDRGPYEQYF. The CDR3 nucleotides read TGTGCCAGCACCTTCGACAGGGGACCCTACGAGCAGTACTTC.